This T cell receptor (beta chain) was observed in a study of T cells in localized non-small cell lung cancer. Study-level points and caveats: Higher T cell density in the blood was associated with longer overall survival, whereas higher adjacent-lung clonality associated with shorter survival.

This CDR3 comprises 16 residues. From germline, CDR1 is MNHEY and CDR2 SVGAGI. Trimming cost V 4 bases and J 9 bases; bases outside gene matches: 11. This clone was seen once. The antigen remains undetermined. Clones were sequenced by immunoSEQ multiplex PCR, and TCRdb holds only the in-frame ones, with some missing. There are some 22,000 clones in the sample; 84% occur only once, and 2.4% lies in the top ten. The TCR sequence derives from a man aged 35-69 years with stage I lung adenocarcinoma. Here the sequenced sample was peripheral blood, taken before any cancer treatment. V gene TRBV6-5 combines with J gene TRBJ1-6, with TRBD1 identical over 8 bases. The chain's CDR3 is CASSSGQGWLASPLHF. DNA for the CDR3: TGTGCCAGCAGTTCCGGACAGGGTTGGTTGGCTTCACCCCTCCACTTT.